The clone carrying this TCR beta chain showed up many times. The antigen is unknown. This sample's time point: newly diagnosed GD, antithyroid drugs for less than 3 months. PBMC RNA was the source of the TCR library. Those enrolled as patients came out of an endocrinology department in Xi'an, China. This specimen comes from a study of regulatory T cells in long-lasting Graves disease. Study-level results: Favoring TRBV28, TRBJ1-2 and TRBJ2-5 was a feature seen in persistent disease. Lower TCR diversity was seen in persistent Graves' patients than in newly diagnosed ones.

Through Arm-PCR of CDR3 regions and iRepertoire HTBI primers, TCR beta libraries were built. TCRdb passed the multiplex PCR reads through MiXCR, listing each CDR3 protein once. The sample consists of around 420,000 distinct CDR3 sequences, around 16% of them appearing once. The CDR3 has 16 amino acids. J gave up 1 base and V 6 bases, and 10 bases lay outside the gene matches. Germline V gives CDR1 SNHLY, CDR2 FYNNEI. The receptor's source is a female donor with Graves disease. This sequence joins TRBV2 and TRBJ2-3, with 7 bases identical to TRBD2. The sequencing here drew on peripheral blood mononuclear cells (PBMCs), taken at new diagnosis, from a patient treated with antithyroid drugs. CDR3 amino acids: CASSPSGGWGTDTQYF. DNA for the CDR3: TGTGCCAGCAGCCCCTCGGGGGGATGGGGCACAGATACGCAGTATTTT.